The TCR beta chain described here comes from a study of technical replicates of blood from a handful of donors. Trimming pared 2 bases from V and 2 bases from J, leaving 5 bases between. Germline CDR1 is SNHLY and CDR2 is FYNNEI. This CDR3 contains 13 residues. Here immunoSEQ multiplex PCR was the method, and the copy in TCRdb shows in-frame clones only, minus some. In the table there are tens of thousands of clones, about 91% of which are singletons. Only one count was recorded for this clone. V is TRBV2 and J is TRBJ2-3; D remains unclear. Sequenced input: T cells isolated from PBMCs. This receptor was obtained from a human donor in good health. The CDR3 region has the DNA TGTGCCAGCAGTGAATCGTTCACAGATACGCAGTATTTT. Amino acids: CASSESFTDTQYF. The complete variable domain, with remaining parts taken from reference TRBV2 and TRBJ2-3, reads EPEVTQTPSHQVTQMGQEVILRCVPISNHLYFYWYRQILGQKVEFLVSFYNNEISEKSEIFDDQFSVERPDGSNFTLKIRSTKLEDSAMYFCASSESFTDTQYFGPGTRLTVL.